These 22 T cell receptor beta chains came from one sample sequenced in a study of a mutant IDH1 vaccine in newly diagnosed glioma. Sequencing was performed with immunoSEQ multiplex PCR; in TCRdb, only in-frame clones are kept and a portion is missing. This table holds about 54,000 clones, about 85% found once. These receptors' antigens are unknown. Sample time point: week 35, safety follow-up. It was 300 ug of mutant IDH1 20-mer peptide that made up each vaccine dose, given with topical imiquimod. The sequenced sample was PBMCs, obtained from a glioma patient whose treatment included an IDH1 peptide vaccine. The receptors shown here come from a woman in her late teens or twenties with glioma.

The chain recombines TRBV7-9 with TRBJ1-1; D not certain. Germline V lookup: CDR1 SEHNR, CDR2 FQNEAQ (reference sequence). This CDR3 is 12 amino acids long. V was trimmed by 5 bases and J by 0 bases, leaving 4 bases between them. The CDR3 sequence is CASSALNTEAFF. The CDR3 bases are TGTGCCAGCAGCGCGCTGAACACTGAAGCTTTCTTT.

As DNA, the CDR3 is TGTGCTAGTGGTTTGAGGGGAAATCAGCCCCAGCATTTT. Protein product: CASGLRGNQPQHF. V gene TRBV12-5 combines with J gene TRBJ1-5; possible D gene TRBD1, 5 bases. This CDR3 contains 13 residues. V was trimmed by 2 bases and J by 4 bases, leaving 6 bases between them. Germline CDR1 LGHNT, CDR2 FRNRAP.

V and J are TRBV7-2 and TRBJ1-1, with D unresolved. CDR1 and CDR2 (germline): SGHTA, FQGNSA. Trimming shortened V by 4 bases and J by 7 bases, and 16 bases separated the two germline ends. This CDR3 is 14 amino acids long. This chain's CDR3 is CASSSAGGRGEAFF. In nucleotides, the CDR3 is TGTGCCAGCAGCTCCGCGGGAGGGAGAGGTGAAGCTTTCTTT.

This chain uses TRBV27 with TRBJ1-6; no clear D gene. V shed 5 bases and J shed 10 bases, with 12 bases lying between them. The CDR3 sequence is 13 residues long. Per germline, CDR1 MNHEY and CDR2 SMNVEV (reference sequence). CDR3 sequence (DNA): TGTGCCAGCAGTCGAGAGGGTGGATCACCCCTCCACTTT. Residues: CASSREGGSPLHF.

This chain's CDR3 is CASSSQSYEQYF. The DNA of the CDR3 is TGTGCCAGTAGTTCCCAGTCCTACGAGCAGTACTTC. The chain employs TRBV19 and TRBJ2-7; D gene uncertain. Germline CDR1 and CDR2: LNHDA and SQIVND (reference sequence). Trimming removed 5 bases from V and 1 base from J, with 6 bases in between. The CDR3 is 12 amino acids. Drawing the rest from reference TRBV19 and TRBJ2-7, the complete variable domain is DGGITQSPKYLFRKEGQNVTLSCEQNLNHDAMYWYRQDPGQGLRLIYYSQIVNDFQKGDIAEGYSVSREKKESFPLTVTSAQKNPTAFYLCASSSQSYEQYFGPGTRLTVT.

This clone was observed a handful of times. J is TRBJ1-1 and V is TRBV7-9, with a possible D match to TRBD1 (5 bases). The CDR3 is 13 residues long. CDR1 and CDR2 (germline): SEHNR, FQNEAQ (reference sequence). The V gene lost 1 base and the J gene lost 4 bases, with 7 bases spanning the gap. CDR3 DNA sequence: TGTGCCAGCAGCTTAGAAGGGGCCACTGAAGCTTTCTTT. Amino acid sequence: CASSLEGATEAFF.

This clone was seen more than once but under ten times. The gene calls are TRBV5-4 and TRBJ1-2; D unresolved. V was trimmed by 0 bases and J by 8 bases, leaving 14 bases between them. The CDR3 runs to 14 residues. Germline V gene data show CDR1 as SGHNT and CDR2 as YYREEE (reference sequence). The CDR3 region has the DNA TGTGCCAGCAGCTTGGTTAGGACCGCGGGCGGCTACACCTTC. Residues: CASSLVRTAGGYTF.

The chain uses TRBV5-1 and TRBJ2-2; D uncertain. CDR1 and CDR2 (germline): SGHRS, YFSETQ. The CDR3 has 13 residues. Trimming shortened V by 3 bases and J by 4 bases, and 7 bases separated the two germline ends. CDR3 coding DNA: TGCGCCAGCAGCTGGGGTAGCACCGGGGAGCTGTTTTTT. Amino acids: CASSWGSTGELFF.

The rearrangement joins TRBV10-2 to TRBJ1-2; no definite D call. V lost 4 bases to trimming and J lost 0 bases, with 12 bases between them. Germline lookup yields CDR1 WSHSY and CDR2 SAAADI. This CDR3 comprises 15 residues. The CDR3 here is CASSAMTQANYGYTF. The CDR3 nucleotides read TGCGCCAGCAGTGCCATGACTCAAGCTAACTATGGCTACACCTTC.

In DNA, the CDR3 is TGTGCCAGCAGCTTATACACAGCCGGGGAGCTGTTTTTT. As protein: CASSLYTAGELFF. The rearrangement uses TRBV11-3 and TRBJ2-2; D uncertain. Germline-derived CDR1 and CDR2 are SGHNT and YENEEA. Deletions cut 2 bases from V and 6 bases from J, with 7 bases between. The CDR3 is made up of 13 amino acids.

The chain uses TRBV7-2 and TRBJ2-2; D possibly corresponds to TRBD2 (5 bases). Trimming shortened V by 2 bases and J by 1 base, and 5 bases separated the two germline ends. Germline CDR1 reads SGHTA; CDR2 reads FQGNSA. The CDR3 is made up of 14 amino acids. Here the CDR3 DNA reads TGTGCCAGCAGCTTACGGGGGAACACCGGGGAGCTGTTTTTT. Protein: CASSLRGNTGELFF.

The table lists this clone with a few counts. The gene calls are TRBV7-2 and TRBJ1-5, with 10 bases that match TRBD1. Per germline, CDR1 SGHTA and CDR2 FQGNSA. The trim removed 1 base at V and 3 bases at J, leaving 9 bases unmatched. CDR3 size: 18 residues. CDR3 nucleotides: TGTGCCAGCAGCTTAGTGCCCGGGACAGGGGCGAACAATCAGCCCCAGCATTTT. Amino acids: CASSLVPGTGANNQPQHF.

The chain joins TRBV7-2 to TRBJ2-1; TRBD2 is a possible D gene (6 bases). The CDR3 consists of 15 residues. With 5 bases removed from V and 5 bases from J, the gap between germline ends came to 16 bases. Germline V gene data show CDR1 as SGHTA and CDR2 as FQGNSA. The chain's CDR3 is CASSATFGTHNEQFF. In nucleotides, the CDR3 is TGTGCCAGCAGCGCCACTTTTGGGACTCACAATGAGCAGTTCTTC.

The chain links TRBV2 to TRBJ1-4; D unresolved. CDR1 SNHLY and CDR2 FYNNEI come from the germline V gene. Trimming took off 4 bases at V and 0 bases at J, with 9 bases between the two ends. The CDR3 is 15 amino acids. CDR3 residues: CASSAGPTTNEKLFF. The CDR3 DNA reads TGTGCCAGCAGTGCCGGGCCTACAACTAATGAAAAACTGTTTTTT.

The rearrangement joins TRBV29-1 to TRBJ2-1, with 7 positions matching TRBD1. V gave up 1 base and J gave up 6 bases; unmatched junction bases: 0. This CDR3 has 12 amino acids. Germline CDR1 is SQVTM and CDR2 is ANQGSEA. This chain's CDR3 is CSVEAGGNEQFF. CDR3 nucleotide sequence: TGCAGCGTTGAAGCAGGGGGCAATGAGCAGTTCTTC.

The gene calls are TRBV13 and TRBJ2-2; no firm D call. This CDR3 is 14 amino acids long. The V gene's germline CDR1 is PRHDT and CDR2 FYEKMQ (reference sequence). Trimming stripped 5 bases from V and 0 bases from J, with 7 bases between. The CDR3, as DNA: TGTGCCAGCAGCGCCCCGGCGAACACCGGGGAGCTGTTTTTT. It yields the protein CASSAPANTGELFF. The variable domain in full, with the rest retrieved from reference TRBV13 and TRBJ2-2, is AAGVIQSPRHLIKEKRETATLKCYPIPRHDTVYWYQQGPGQDPQFLISFYEKMQSDKGSIPDRFSAQQFSDYHSELNMSSLELGDSALYFCASSAPANTGELFFGEGSRLTVL.

The chain links TRBV4-3 to TRBJ2-7; weak D call: TRBD2 (7 bases). In germline, CDR1 is LGHNA, CDR2 YSLEER. V gave up 4 bases and J gave up 6 bases, with 19 bases separating them. The CDR3 runs to 15 residues. This CDR3 is CASSPGGGRGGEQYF. The CDR3 nucleotides are TGCGCCAGCAGCCCGGGGGGTGGGAGAGGGGGCGAGCAGTACTTC.

V is TRBV5-8 and J is TRBJ1-6; a weak D match, TRBD1 (6 bases). Per germline, CDR1 SGHTS and CDR2 YDEGEE. The CDR3 totals 15 residues. Trimming pared 2 bases from V and 9 bases from J, leaving 15 bases between. CDR3 in amino acids: CASSFTGGPVSPLHF. As DNA, the CDR3 is TGTGCCAGCAGCTTCACGGGGGGGCCAGTTTCACCCCTCCACTTT.

The V gene is TRBV5-4, the J gene TRBJ2-2; a possible D gene is TRBD1 (6 bases). The CDR3 runs to 15 residues. V was cut by 4 bases and J by 4 bases, with 14 bases left in between. Germline V CDR1 and CDR2: SGHNT, YYREEE (reference sequence). The CDR3 spells CASSLPGQPTGELFF. In DNA, the CDR3 is TGTGCCAGCAGCCTCCCGGGACAACCCACCGGGGAGCTGTTTTTT.

The chain links TRBV27 to TRBJ1-5; a weak D match, TRBD1 (6 bases). The ends were cut back, 3 bases at V and 0 bases at J, with 9 bases in the middle. This CDR3 has 15 amino acids. Germline V gene sequence: CDR1 MNHEY, CDR2 SMNVEV (reference sequence). The CDR3, as DNA: TGTGCCAGCAGTTTGGCAGGGGCTAGCAATCAGCCCCAGCATTTT. Protein sequence: CASSLAGASNQPQHF.

This chain links TRBV11-3 with TRBJ1-4, with 8 bases lining up with TRBD1. In germline, CDR1 is SGHNT, CDR2 YENEEA. The CDR3 has 18 amino acids. J gave up 6 bases and V 3 bases, and 15 bases lay outside the gene matches. Written as DNA, the CDR3 is TGTGCCAGCAGCTTTAGAACCCTCGGACAGGGAGAGGATGAAAAACTGTTTTTT. Amino acids: CASSFRTLGQGEDEKLFF.

The rearrangement joins TRBV6-1 to TRBJ1-5; 7 nucleotides match TRBD1. This CDR3 spans 17 amino acids. The trim removed 0 bases at V and 5 bases at J, leaving 10 bases unmatched. Germline V gene lookup returns CDR1 MNHNS and CDR2 SASEGT. In DNA form, the CDR3 reads TGTGCCAGCAGTGAAGCCAGCTCCCGGGACAGTTATCAGCCCCAGCATTTT. It specifies CASSEASSRDSYQPQHF.